Below, 18 T cell receptor beta chains from the same sample are listed, as sequenced in a study of cytomegalovirus exposure and HLA in healthy donors. It was with 60 Vbeta and 13 Jbeta primers that the PCR ran. Assay used: immunoSEQ multiplex PCR; TCRdb lists only in-frame clones, some missing. The sample has some 80,000 clones, 62% seen once. The sample consisted of PBMCs. These receptors were taken from a male donor in good health and CMV-seropositive.

This chain uses TRBV28 with TRBJ2-7, with D maybe TRBD1 (6 bases). The CDR3 loop spans 14 amino acids. V lost 5 bases and J 2 bases, leaving 13 bases between the germline ends. The germline gives CDR1 MDHEN, CDR2 SYDVKM. CDR3 coding DNA: TGTGCCAGCAGTCCCTCGACAGGTGCCTACGAGCAGTACTTC. It encodes CASSPSTGAYEQYF. Full variable domain (missing parts from reference TRBV28 and TRBJ2-7): DVKVTQSSRYLVKRTGEKVFLECVQDMDHENMFWYRQDPGLGLRLIYFSYDVKMKEKGDIPEGYSVSREKKERFSLILESASTNQTSMYLCASSPSTGAYEQYFGPGTRLTVT.

This clone was picked up a small number of times. This rearrangement joins TRBV5-1 to TRBJ1-3; TRBD1 agrees at 8 bases. Looked up from germline, CDR1 is SGHRS and CDR2 is YFSETQ. The CDR3 has 16 amino acids. V lost 4 bases to trimming and J lost 0 bases; unmatched junction nucleotides: 6. The CDR3, as DNA: TGCGCCAGCAGCCCGGACAGGGCCAACTCTGGAAACACCATATATTTT. Translation gives CASSPDRANSGNTIYF.

This clone was counted a few times. This chain joins TRBV7-9 and TRBJ2-6; TRBD2 is a possible D gene (5 bases). V was shortened by 2 bases and J by 1 base, with 12 bases between the two germline ends. Germline CDR1 reads SEHNR; CDR2 reads FQNEAQ (reference sequence). This CDR3 is built from 17 residues. In DNA, the CDR3 is TGTGCCAGCAGCTTATTGACTACCGCGTCTGGGGCCAACGTCCTGACTTTC. This gives the protein CASSLLTTASGANVLTF.

In its sample, this clone was seen once. The chain recombines TRBV15 with TRBJ1-1; TRBD1 matches 7 bases. CDR3 length: 14 amino acids. Germline CDR1 and CDR2: LNHNV and YYDKDF (reference sequence). Losses at the gene ends were 7 bases for V and 1 base for J; bases not matched to a gene: 6. The CDR3 nucleotides are TGTGCCACCACCATGGACAGGACGAACACTGAAGCTTTCTTT. It is translated as CATTMDRTNTEAFF.

V is TRBV7-9 and J is TRBJ2-4, with 9 nucleotides matching TRBD1. V lost 7 bases to trimming and J lost 1 base; unmatched junction nucleotides: 2. CDR1 and CDR2 (germline): SEHNR, FQNEAQ (reference sequence). This CDR3 comprises 14 residues. This CDR3 is CASTGQGAKNIQYF. CDR3 in DNA: TGTGCCAGCACCGGACAGGGGGCCAAAAACATTCAGTACTTC.

V is TRBV29-1 and J is TRBJ2-5; 7 bases fit TRBD1. The length of the CDR3 is 15 residues. Unmatched junction bases numbered 9, after V lost 0 bases and J lost 5 bases. CDR1 is SQVTM and CDR2 is ANQGSEA in the germline V gene. CDR3 DNA sequence: TGCAGCGTTGAAGAACGAGGAAGGGGGCGGGAGACCCAGTACTTC. Amino acid sequence: CSVEERGRGRETQYF.

This rearrangement joins TRBV7-6 to TRBJ1-1; TRBD1 might be the D (6 bases). This CDR3 is built from 13 residues. Trimming removed 1 base from V and 5 bases from J, with 8 bases in between. Germline loops: CDR1 SGHVS, CDR2 FNYEAQ. In DNA form, the CDR3 reads TGTGCCAGCAGCTTAGAGAGGGGGACTGAAGCTTTCTTT. This sequence encodes CASSLERGTEAFF.

About this clone: Since no conserved phenylalanine or tryptophan closes the CDR3, a read error is the likely cause. The chain recombines TRBV6-5 with TRBJ1-5, with D perhaps TRBD1 (5 bases). Trimming removed 6 bases at V and 1 base at J, with 13 bases between. The CDR3 is 15 amino acids. Germline V lookup: CDR1 MNHEY, CDR2 SVGAGI. CDR3 sequence reads: CASRPQGRSNQPQHL. The CDR3 nucleotides read TGTGCCAGCAGACCCCAGGGTAGGAGCAATCAGCCCCAGCATTTG.

This clone is labeled as medium-sized (0.01 to 0.1%). This chain connects TRBV6-5 to TRBJ2-7; possible D gene TRBD2, 7 bases. Trimming took off 11 bases at V and 2 bases at J, with 19 bases between the two ends. Germline V gene sequence: CDR1 MNHEY, CDR2 SVGAGI. The CDR3 loop spans 14 amino acids. DNA for the CDR3: TGTGCCTCGGGGGGAACAGGGCCTACCTACGAGCAGTACTTC. Translating gives CASGGTGPTYEQYF.

This sequence joins TRBV15 and TRBJ1-1; D gene uncertain. Between the trimmed V and J ends, which lost 0 bases and 0 bases, there was a span of 11 bases. CDR3 length equals 16 residues. The germline gives CDR1 LNHNV, CDR2 YYDKDF (reference sequence). In DNA, the CDR3 is TGTGCCACCAGCAGAGAGTCCTCCTTAATGAACACTGAAGCTTTCTTT. Protein sequence: CATSRESSLMNTEAFF.

The chain is built from TRBV11-2 and TRBJ1-1, with 9 bases identical to TRBD1. This CDR3 spans 15 amino acids. CDR1 SGHAT and CDR2 FQNNGV come from the germline V gene. Trimming removed 5 bases from V and 7 bases from J; junction bases left unmatched: 11. DNA for the CDR3: TGTGCCAGCAGCCGCCGGGACAGGGTTCTTCTTGAAGCTTTCTTT. It specifies CASSRRDRVLLEAFF.

Regarding this clone: Other DNA variants within this sample encode the same CDR3. The chain joins TRBV5-1 to TRBJ1-1; D not certain. The germline V gene has CDR1 SGHRS and CDR2 YFSETQ. The CDR3 contains 11 residues. V lost 4 bases and J lost 8, with 9 bases in between. The CDR3: CASSPGGEAFF. CDR3 in DNA: TGCGCCAGCAGCCCGGGAGGAGAAGCTTTCTTT.

The rearrangement joins TRBV21-1 to TRBJ2-6; TRBD1 is taken as the D call from the table, unchecked against the DNA. TRBV21-1 is given as a pseudogene. The CDR3 has 18 residues. CDR3 DNA: TGTGCCAGCAGCTCCCCGGGACAACATCCCTCTGGGGCCAACGTCCTGACTTTC. Its translation: CASSSPGQHPSGANVLTF.

The rearrangement joins TRBV25-1 to TRBJ2-7, with D tentatively TRBD1 (5 bases). The V gene lost 5 bases and the J gene lost 2 bases, with 13 bases spanning the gap. Germline CDR1 reads MGHDK; CDR2 reads SYGVNS. The CDR3 is 14 amino acids. DNA for the CDR3: TGTGCCAGCAGTCCCACGACAGTTACCTACGAGCAGTACTTC. This encodes CASSPTTVTYEQYF.

This clone was detected a few times. The chain recombines TRBV7-3 with TRBJ2-3; D is perhaps TRBD1 (5 bases). Germline CDR1 and CDR2: SGHTA and FQGTGA. The CDR3 consists of 14 residues. Trimming shortened V by 5 bases and J by 3 bases, and 12 bases separated the two germline ends. In nucleotides, the CDR3 is TGTGCCAGCAGCCCTGACAGAGGTACAGATACGCAGTATTTT. Its protein is CASSPDRGTDTQYF.

The gene calls are TRBV7-2 and TRBJ1-5; D is unclear. The CDR3 spans 15 residues. Germline assignment: CDR1 SGHTA and CDR2 FQGNSA. The V end was cut by 1 base, the J end by 3 bases, with 10 bases between. CDR3 in amino acids: CASSLVLQANQPQHF. The CDR3 bases are TGTGCCAGCAGCTTAGTGCTCCAGGCCAATCAGCCCCAGCATTTT.

The rearrangement joins TRBV5-6 to TRBJ1-1, with D possibly TRBD1 on 5 matching bases. Between the trimmed V and J ends, which lost 1 base and 7 bases, there was a span of 11 bases. Germline V gene data show CDR1 as SGHDT and CDR2 as YYEEEE. This CDR3 comprises 13 residues. The CDR3 reads CASSLRQGIEAFF. The CDR3 nucleotides read TGTGCCAGCAGCTTGAGGCAGGGAATTGAAGCTTTCTTT.

The CDR3 DNA is TGTGCCAGCAGTTTATACGGTTTGGGAGGCAATCAGCCCCAGCATTTT. Translating it yields CASSLYGLGGNQPQHF. This sequence joins TRBV28 and TRBJ1-5; D unclear. Looked up from germline, CDR1 is MDHEN and CDR2 is SYDVKM. CDR3 length: 16 residues. Trimming removed 1 base from V and 2 bases from J, with 12 bases in between.